This is a list of T cell receptor beta chains from one sample in a study of shared clonotypes between healthy human individuals. The protocol was immunoSEQ multiplex PCR, while the TCRdb copy is restricted to in-frame clones and leaves out a portion. The data hold 600,000 to 700,000 clones, with around three quarters observed a single time. Sequencing used memory CD4+ T cells sorted from blood. The receptors shown here come from a woman aged 25-40 years in good health. The CDR3 runs from the conserved cysteine through the conserved F or W. Each record gives: CDR3 protein, J gene, V gene, clone size. Rows may omit the clone size; those that give it use once, few, many or a size class.

CDR3: CASSGRQGYGYTF; J: TRBJ1-2; V: TRBV28; size: .
CDR3: CASSVRGEDEQYF; J: TRBJ2-7; V: TRBV9; size: .
CDR3: CATLGGGTSGGNEQFF; J: TRBJ2-1; V: TRBV28; size: .
CDR3: CASSLVREGMGEQFF; J: TRBJ2-1; V: TRBV7-8; size: .
CDR3: CASSLGGRWMFF; J: TRBJ2-2; V: TRBV11-2; size: .
CDR3: CASSTPGLYNEQFF; J: TRBJ2-1; V: TRBV28; size: .
CDR3: CASADREAKNIQYF; J: TRBJ2-4; V: TRBV7-2; size: .
CDR3: CASSGGQGDRKLFF; J: TRBJ1-4; V: TRBV7-2; size: .
CDR3: CASSIRASGVGSYEQYF; J: TRBJ2-7; V: TRBV19; size: few
CDR3: CASSIEGEQYF; J: TRBJ2-7; V: TRBV5-6; size: .
CDR3: CASSHQAQETQYF; J: TRBJ2-5; V: TRBV4-1; size: .
CDR3: CASSPGLAGNVMYTGELFF; J: TRBJ2-2; V: TRBV18; size: .
CDR3: CASSLISGATGELFF; J: TRBJ2-2; V: TRBV5-1; size: .
CDR3: CASSLLRTESYGYTF; J: TRBJ1-2; V: TRBV5-8; size: few
CDR3: CASRDDRGPIETQYF; J: TRBJ2-5; V: TRBV28; size: .
CDR3: CASSRQLSSGNTIYF; J: TRBJ1-3; V: TRBV4-1; size: .
CDR3: CATSWGAGQYF; J: TRBJ2-5; V: TRBV27; size: .
CDR3: CASSLSGTSGAYNEQFF; J: TRBJ2-1; V: TRBV11-2; size: .
CDR3: CASSHGPGQYF; J: TRBJ2-7; V: TRBV7-9; size: once
CDR3: CASSWGSTGIHPFF; J: TRBJ2-1; V: TRBV5-1; size: .
CDR3: CSVEPGRTRIRRNSSSYEQYF; J: TRBJ2-7; V: TRBV29-1; size: .
CDR3: CASSSFDNEQFF; J: TRBJ2-1; V: TRBV5-1; size: few
CDR3: CASSPGSSGNTIYF; J: TRBJ1-3; V: TRBV7-9; size: .
CDR3: CASSVQGLLTYEQYF; J: TRBJ2-7; V: TRBV2; size: few
CDR3: CASSLGLAGDGTGELFF; J: TRBJ2-2; V: TRBV5-1; size: few
CDR3: CASDAGTANYGYTF; J: TRBJ1-2; V: TRBV2; size: .
CDR3: CASNIGQDTDTQYF; J: TRBJ2-3; V: TRBV6-6; size: few
CDR3: CASSLFPEVIETQYF; J: TRBJ2-5; V: TRBV5-6; size: .
CDR3: CASSPDKAIEAFF; J: TRBJ1-1; V: TRBV2; size: .
CDR3: CASSEQYF; J: TRBJ2-7; V: TRBV23-1; size: few
CDR3: CASSPGTGSSGANVLTF; J: TRBJ2-6; V: TRBV18; size: .
CDR3: CASRGGTGSEKLFF; J: TRBJ1-4; V: TRBV2; size: once
CDR3: CASSQDVGGGETQYF; J: TRBJ2-5; V: TRBV14; size: .
CDR3: CASSRTTTDEKLFF; J: TRBJ1-4; V: TRBV2; size: .
CDR3: CASSLRLTGELFF; J: TRBJ2-2; V: TRBV6-5; size: .
CDR3: CASSRNNRDEQYF; J: TRBJ2-7; V: TRBV19; size: .
CDR3: CASSVQGSSYEQYF; J: TRBJ2-7; V: TRBV9; size: .
CDR3: CASSERGQGRYTF; J: TRBJ1-2; V: TRBV10-2; size: few
CDR3: CASSWNRGPSQETQYF; J: TRBJ2-5; V: TRBV5-1; size: few
CDR3: CASSLEGRGEQYF; J: TRBJ2-7; V: TRBV7-9; size: .
CDR3: CASSDYVTSTDTQYF; J: TRBJ2-3; V: TRBV10-1; size: .
CDR3: CASSFGQWGTDTQYF; J: TRBJ2-3; V: TRBV27; size: .
CDR3: CASSEASGETDTQYF; J: TRBJ2-3; V: TRBV6-4; size: .
CDR3: CASSFPEMSGGELFF; J: TRBJ2-2; V: TRBV5-1; size: many
CDR3: CASSLWRGNTIYF; J: TRBJ1-3; V: TRBV5-8; size: .
CDR3: CASRNGSSGANVLTF; J: TRBJ2-6; V: TRBV5-1; size: .
CDR3: CASSFGQGARNIQYF; J: TRBJ2-4; V: TRBV5-4; size: .
CDR3: CASSSRQGANYEQYF; J: TRBJ2-7; V: TRBV5-4; size: .
CDR3: CASSLGGRETQYF; J: TRBJ2-5; V: TRBV11-2; size: .
CDR3: CASSGDGQPQHF; J: TRBJ1-5; V: TRBV19; size: .
CDR3: CASSETDRAYGYTF; J: TRBJ1-2; V: TRBV18; size: .
CDR3: CASSWTGGDTEAFF; J: TRBJ1-1; V: TRBV2; size: .
CDR3: CSVSSWGFDYGYTF; J: TRBJ1-2; V: TRBV29-1; size: once
CDR3: CASRRTSGNLNEQFF; J: TRBJ2-1; V: TRBV27; size: .
CDR3: CASGQDSFTEAFF; J: TRBJ1-1; V: TRBV2; size: .
CDR3: CASRRLLAGGPYAKNIQYF; J: TRBJ2-4; V: TRBV2; size: .
CDR3: CASSELSGSYNEQFF; J: TRBJ2-1; V: TRBV6-1; size: .
CDR3: CASSLFERGDTQYF; J: TRBJ2-3; V: TRBV5-1; size: once
CDR3: CASSLSGTSERGEQFF; J: TRBJ2-1; V: TRBV27; size: .
CDR3: CASSHSSHSGAYEQYF; J: TRBJ2-7; V: TRBV4-1; size: .